These T cell receptor beta chains were read from a single sample in a study of T cells in Graves' hyperthyroidism and ophthalmopathy. In TCRdb, the multiplex PCR reads were re-called with MiXCR into one record per CDR3 protein. The sample yields hundreds of thousands of distinct CDR3 sequences, more than 30% seen once. Sequenced: blood. The receptors come from a young man with Graves' hyperthyroidism. The CDR3 runs from the conserved cysteine through the conserved F or W. The order of the fields is V gene, D gene, J gene, clone size, CDR3 protein, CDR3 DNA. D genes are given only for firm matches. The listing skips clone size in some rows; elsewhere it reads once, few, many or a size class.

v_gene: TRBV2
d_gene: TRBD1
j_gene: TRBJ1-1
abundance: many
CDR3aa: CASTRTGNTEAFF
CDR3nt: TGTGCCAGCACCCGGACAGGGAACACTGAAGCTTTCTTT

v_gene: TRBV20-1
d_gene: .
j_gene: TRBJ1-1
abundance: few
CDR3aa: CSARDGWGNQRAFF
CDR3nt: TGCAGTGCTAGAGATGGGTGGGGGAACCAAAGGGCTTTCTTT

v_gene: TRBV19
d_gene: .
j_gene: TRBJ2-5
abundance: many
CDR3aa: CASQRGAETQYF
CDR3nt: TGTGCCAGTCAGAGGGGTGCAGAGACCCAGTACTTC

v_gene: TRBV19
d_gene: TRBD1
j_gene: TRBJ1-2
abundance: many
CDR3aa: CASKQGGNYGYTF
CDR3nt: TGTGCCAGTAAACAGGGGGGTAACTATGGCTACACCTTC

v_gene: TRBV20-1
d_gene: .
j_gene: TRBJ2-7
abundance: .
CDR3aa: CSAASGAQLYEQYF
CDR3nt: TGCAGTGCTGCCAGTGGGGCTCAGCTATACGAGCAGTACTTC

v_gene: TRBV12-3/TRBV12-4
d_gene: .
j_gene: TRBJ2-2
abundance: .
CDR3aa: CATSWEEELFF
CDR3nt: TGTGCCACCTCATGGGAGGAGGAGCTGTTTTTT

v_gene: TRBV20-1
d_gene: TRBD1
j_gene: TRBJ1-6
abundance: few
CDR3aa: CSARTGGESPLHF
CDR3nt: TGCAGTGCCCGGACAGGGGGCGAGTCACCCCTCCACTTT

v_gene: TRBV6-6
d_gene: .
j_gene: TRBJ1-2
abundance: .
CDR3aa: CASSPRQINYGYTF
CDR3nt: TGTGCCAGCAGCCCCAGGCAGATTAACTATGGCTACACCTTC

v_gene: TRBV15
d_gene: .
j_gene: TRBJ1-2
abundance: many
CDR3aa: CATSRDPAANYGYTF
CDR3nt: TGTGCCACCAGCAGAGACCCTGCGGCTAACTATGGCTACACCTTC

v_gene: TRBV7-9
d_gene: .
j_gene: TRBJ2-5
abundance: .
CDR3aa: CASRRTGSQETQYF
CDR3nt: TGTGCCAGCAGACGTACAGGGAGCCAAGAGACCCAGTACTTC

v_gene: TRBV10-3
d_gene: .
j_gene: TRBJ1-4
abundance: .
CDR3aa: CAISERELFF
CDR3nt: TGTGCCATCAGTGAAAGGGAACTGTTTTTT

v_gene: TRBV7-9
d_gene: TRBD2
j_gene: TRBJ2-5
abundance: .
CDR3aa: CASSLALAGVMRETQYF
CDR3nt: TGTGCCAGCAGCCTCGCACTAGCGGGAGTGATGAGGGAGACCCAGTACTTC

v_gene: TRBV10-3
d_gene: .
j_gene: TRBJ2-7
abundance: many
CDR3aa: CAISEGRPEQYF
CDR3nt: TGTGCCATCAGTGAGGGCAGGCCCGAGCAGTACTTC

v_gene: TRBV10-3
d_gene: .
j_gene: TRBJ1-6
abundance: few
CDR3aa: CAIGQGNSPLHF
CDR3nt: TGTGCCATCGGGCAGGGCAATTCACCCCTCCACTTT

v_gene: TRBV7-2
d_gene: TRBD1
j_gene: TRBJ1-6
abundance: .
CDR3aa: CASSRRGTDNSPLHF
CDR3nt: TGTGCCAGCAGCCGTAGAGGGACAGATAATTCACCCCTCCACTTT

v_gene: TRBV7-2
d_gene: .
j_gene: TRBJ2-5
abundance: many
CDR3aa: CASSFVSYQETQYF
CDR3nt: TGTGCCAGCAGCTTTGTGAGTTATCAAGAGACCCAGTACTTC

v_gene: TRBV25-1
d_gene: .
j_gene: TRBJ1-2
abundance: many
CDR3aa: CASSLQGTLGYTF
CDR3nt: TGTGCCAGCAGTTTACAGGGTACGTTGGGCTACACCTTC

v_gene: TRBV9
d_gene: .
j_gene: TRBJ1-2
abundance: .
CDR3aa: CASSVESSPGDSYGYTF
CDR3nt: TGTGCCAGCAGCGTAGAGAGCTCCCCCGGGGACTCGTATGGCTACACCTTC

v_gene: TRBV2
d_gene: .
j_gene: TRBJ1-5
abundance: many
CDR3aa: CASSETRSNQPQHF
CDR3nt: TGTGCCAGCAGTGAAACGCGGAGCAATCAGCCCCAGCATTTT

v_gene: TRBV4-1
d_gene: .
j_gene: TRBJ1-2
abundance: .
CDR3aa: CASSHRTAGYGYTF
CDR3nt: TGCGCCAGCAGCCACAGGACCGCAGGCTATGGCTACACCTTC

v_gene: TRBV10-2
d_gene: .
j_gene: TRBJ1-2
abundance: .
CDR3aa: CASSEAGAYGYTF
CDR3nt: TGCGCCAGCAGTGAAGCGGGCGCCTATGGCTACACCTTC